This is a list of T cell receptor beta chains from one sample in a study of tumor-infiltrating lymphocytes in primary liver carcinoma. A single record per CDR3 protein comes from TCRdb applying MiXCR to the multiplex PCR reads. The profile shows 300,000 to 350,000 distinct CDR3 sequences, about 61% of them singletons. Sequencing was carried out using peripheral blood. These receptors all stem from a man aged 40-49 years with primary liver carcinoma and hepatitis B virus infection. CDR3s include the opening cysteine and the closing phenylalanine or tryptophan. D genes are given only for firm matches. For some rows the clone size is stated as once, few or many, or as a class when expanded; others skip it.

D: TRBD1; size: many; V: TRBV6-5; J: TRBJ2-7; DNA: TGTGCCAGCAGTTACCGACAGGGGAGCTCCTACGAACAGTACTTC; CDR3: CASSYRQGSSYEQYF
D: .; size: .; V: TRBV6-2/TRBV6-3; J: TRBJ2-1; DNA: TGTGCCTGCAGGTCCGACAGGCTCTCCTACAATGAGCAGTTCTTC; CDR3: CACRSDRLSYNEQFF
D: TRBD1; size: .; V: TRBV28; J: TRBJ2-7; DNA: TGTGCCACGGGACAGGGGGCTGGGGAGCAGTACTTC; CDR3: CATGQGAGEQYF
D: TRBD2; size: .; V: TRBV14; J: TRBJ2-1; DNA: TGTGCCAGCAGCACGAGACTAGCGGACTACGATGAGCAGTTCTTC; CDR3: CASSTRLADYDEQFF
D: .; size: .; V: TRBV11-2; J: TRBJ2-3; DNA: TGCGCCAGCAGGTACACAGATACGCGGTATTTT; CDR3: CASRYTDTRYF
D: .; size: .; V: TRBV6-1; J: TRBJ2-7; DNA: TGTGCCAGCAGTGCCTGCAGGTTCGAGCAGTACTTC; CDR3: CASSACRFEQYF
D: .; size: many; V: TRBV6-2/TRBV6-3; J: TRBJ2-1; DNA: TGTGCCAGCAGTTGGGGCGGGACTGCAGGCGATGAGCAGTTCTTC; CDR3: CASSWGGTAGDEQFF
D: TRBD1; size: .; V: TRBV6-1; J: TRBJ2-7; DNA: TGTGCCAGCAGTGAGGGACAGATTCCTACTGACGAGCAGTACTTC; CDR3: CASSEGQIPTDEQYF
D: TRBD2; size: .; V: TRBV25-1; J: TRBJ2-3; DNA: TGTGCCAGCAGTGAAATGGGAGGGCGGGGAACGCAGTATTTT; CDR3: CASSEMGGRGTQYF
D: .; size: .; V: TRBV2; J: TRBJ1-1; DNA: TGTGCCAGCAGTGATAGACCCTTGAACACTGAAGCTTTCTTT; CDR3: CASSDRPLNTEAFF
D: .; size: .; V: TRBV11-1; J: TRBJ2-1; DNA: TGTGCCAGCAGCTTATTTATTGGGTCAGGGGATCGTGCGGACAATGAGCAGTTCTTC; CDR3: CASSLFIGSGDRADNEQFF
D: .; size: few; V: TRBV28; J: TRBJ1-2; DNA: TGTGCCAGCAGTTTATGGGGACAAAGCTACACCTTC; CDR3: CASSLWGQSYTF
D: TRBD2; size: .; V: TRBV10-3; J: TRBJ2-1; DNA: TGTGCCATCAGATCCTCAGCCTGGACGGGAGGCAATGAGCAGTTCTTC; CDR3: CAIRSSAWTGGNEQFF
D: TRBD2; size: many; V: TRBV11-2; J: TRBJ2-7; DNA: TGTGCCAGCAGCCCGGGAGGCCTCACCTACGAGCAGTACTTC; CDR3: CASSPGGLTYEQYF
D: .; size: .; V: TRBV11-2; J: TRBJ2-2; DNA: TGTGCCAGCAGCGTAGTGGTTAGTTCCGCGAACACCGGGGAGCTGTCTTTT; CDR3: CASSVVVSSANTGELSF
D: .; size: .; V: TRBV14; J: TRBJ2-1; DNA: TGTGCCAGCAGCCCGACCCGGCTAGCTGGTGAGCAGTTCTTC; CDR3: CASSPTRLAGEQFF
D: TRBD2; size: .; V: TRBV5-8; J: TRBJ2-3; DNA: TGTGCCAGCAGCCTGGGGTTTCAGGGAGGGACAGATACGCAGTATTTT; CDR3: CASSLGFQGGTDTQYF
D: .; size: many; V: TRBV12-3/TRBV12-4; J: TRBJ1-2; DNA: TGTGCCAGCAGTTTTTTCCTCCAGGACTATGGCTACACCTTC; CDR3: CASSFFLQDYGYTF
D: TRBD1; size: .; V: TRBV5-5; J: TRBJ1-1; DNA: TGTGCCAGCAGTGAATGGGACAGGGATTCCCCTGAAGCTTTATTT; CDR3: CASSEWDRDSPEALF
D: .; size: few; V: TRBV5-1; J: TRBJ2-7; DNA: TGCGCCAGCAGCTTCGACAGCCCCTACGAGCAGTACTTC; CDR3: CASSFDSPYEQYF
D: TRBD1; size: .; V: TRBV5-6; J: TRBJ2-7; DNA: TGTGCCAGCAGCTTCTGGACAGGGGCGTACGAGCAGTACTTC; CDR3: CASSFWTGAYEQYF
D: .; size: .; V: TRBV7-9; J: TRBJ2-3; DNA: TGTGCCAGCAGCTTTCTTACAGGCACAGATACGCAGTATTTT; CDR3: CASSFLTGTDTQYF
D: TRBD2; size: .; V: TRBV5-5; J: TRBJ2-1; DNA: TGTGCCAGCAGCTTGGTTCCCGGGAGGTACGATGAGCAGTTCTTC; CDR3: CASSLVPGRYDEQFF
D: .; size: many; V: TRBV6-1; J: TRBJ1-5; DNA: TGTGCCACCCTTGAAGGGGCCTCAGGAAATCAGCCCCAGCATTTT; CDR3: CATLEGASGNQPQHF